Listed below are T cell receptor beta chains from one sample, sequenced in a study of T-cell reconstitution after alpha-beta-depleted transplantation in children. TCRdb re-called the PCR reads through MiXCR, storing one row per CDR3 protein. The sample lists about 58,000 distinct CDR3 sequences; about 40% were seen once. Sample: PBMCs, mostly from graft donor cells, taken 360 days after TCRalphabeta/CD19-depleted stem cell transplant. These receptor sequences come from a male patient between 10 and 17 years old who had a stem cell transplant for acute lymphoblastic leukemia, so the T cells may come from the graft donor. Both conserved end residues are part of each CDR3. The size of a clone is reported for some rows only, either as once, few or many, or as a class for expanded clones.

>TRBV20-1|few|TRBJ2-7
CSARHRSSYEQYF
>TRBV3-1|few|TRBJ2-2
CASSQDGVQFPGELFF
>TRBV28|-|TRBJ2-3
CASSLTRTPDTQYF
>TRBV5-4|few|TRBJ1-6
CASSLERDRVNSPLHF
>TRBV7-6|-|TRBJ1-1
CASSSKQGAQHTEAFF
>TRBV12-3/TRBV12-4|-|TRBJ1-5
CASSLGGASNQPQHF
>TRBV7-7|-|TRBJ2-2
CASSYSANTGELFF
>TRBV12-3/TRBV12-4|few|TRBJ2-3
CASSLQRAGTGLSTDTQYF
>TRBV7-9|-|TRBJ2-6
CASSYGTSGANVLTF
>TRBV25-1|few|TRBJ2-3
CASSEIQGSGTDTQYF
>TRBV20-1|-|TRBJ2-3
CSARPSTDTQYF
>TRBV29-1|-|TRBJ2-3
CSVRTSGRDLSTDTQYF
>TRBV7-8|-|TRBJ2-3
CASSPSLDTQYF
>TRBV10-2|-|TRBJ2-7
CASSVSSYEQYF
>TRBV4-2|-|TRBJ2-1
CASSLGLAGGLSEQFF
>TRBV18|-|TRBJ2-2
CASSPAVNTGELFF
>TRBV27|-|TRBJ2-7
CASSFDTRYEQYF
>TRBV11-2|few|TRBJ2-1
CASSSNYNEQFF
>TRBV28|-|TRBJ2-7
CASGNRGLVSYEQYF
>TRBV4-2|once|TRBJ1-1
CASSQVEDEAFF
>TRBV11-2|few|TRBJ1-2
CASSTRTRSYGYTF
>TRBV5-1|-|TRBJ1-4
CASSREGRDEKLFF
>TRBV12-3/TRBV12-4|few|TRBJ1-2
CASSWTGSNYGYTF
>TRBV7-2|few|TRBJ2-3
CASSLVQGTDTQYF
>TRBV12-3/TRBV12-4|-|TRBJ2-7
CASSQGRGLTYEQYF
>TRBV4-3|-|TRBJ2-7
CASSQGMISYEQYF
>TRBV20-1|-|TRBJ2-1
CSARAGTGDLNEQFF